These T cell receptor beta chains were read from a single sample in a study of cytomegalovirus exposure and HLA in healthy donors. Some clones are missing from TCRdb's copy, which holds only in-frame ones; the method was immunoSEQ multiplex PCR. The sample holds around 150,000 clones; around four fifths are singletons and the top ten take roughly 2%. Sequenced material: PBMCs. Receptor source: a female donor in good health and CMV-seronegative. Each CDR3 is given with its conserved first and last residue. The D gene is left open where the match is weak. The size field is filled for only some rows; it gives once, few, many or a size class.

j_call,v_call,d_call,clone_size,cdr3_nt,cdr3_aa
TRBJ1-2,TRBV10-3,TRBD1,.,TGTGCCATCAGTGAGTCCGGGACAGTCGATGGCTACACCTTC,CAISESGTVDGYTF
TRBJ1-6,TRBV9,.,few,TGTGCCAGCAGCGTAGAGGGCAGGAGGGATTCACCCCTCCACTTT,CASSVEGRRDSPLHF
TRBJ2-1,TRBV4-2,TRBD2,.,TGTGCCAGCAGCCAACTCCCTAGCGGGAGAGGCGATGAGCAGTTCTTC,CASSQLPSGRGDEQFF
TRBJ1-5,TRBV9,.,.,TGTGCCAGCAGCGTAGCCGCCGGGTTTGAAGGTCAGCCCCAGCATTTT,CASSVAAGFEGQPQHF
TRBJ1-1,TRBV19,.,few,TGTGCCAGTAGAATTCAGGCGGGGGCGAACACTGAAGCTTTCTTT,CASRIQAGANTEAFF
TRBJ2-7,TRBV9,.,once,TGTGCCAGCAGCGCGAGACAGGATACCTACGAGCAGTACTTC,CASSARQDTYEQYF
TRBJ2-7,TRBV6-4,TRBD1,few,TGTGCCAGCAGTCCCTACCCGACAGGGGGCCCCTACGAGCAGTACTTC,CASSPYPTGGPYEQYF
TRBJ1-2,TRBV4-2,TRBD1,.,TGTGCCAGCAGCCAAGTACCCGGGACAGGGGATGGCTACACCTTC,CASSQVPGTGDGYTF
TRBJ1-3,TRBV7-8,TRBD1,.,TGTGCCAGCAACCCGACAGGGGGAGGAAACACCATATATTTT,CASNPTGGGNTIYF
TRBJ1-4,TRBV5-5,TRBD1,.,TGTGCCAGCAGCACCGGGACAGGGGGGAATGAAAAACTGTTTTTT,CASSTGTGGNEKLFF
TRBJ1-2,TRBV4-2,TRBD1,.,TGTGCCAGCAGCCAAGATGGGGGGACAGGGGACCGCTACACCTTC,CASSQDGGTGDRYTF
TRBJ1-3,TRBV4-1,TRBD1,once,TGCGCCAGCAGCCTAATACAGGGGGCCGGAAACACCATATATTTT,CASSLIQGAGNTIYF
TRBJ2-7,TRBV5-4,.,.,TGTGCCAGCAGCTTGGAACAGGGACCTACCTACGAGCAGTACTTC,CASSLEQGPTYEQYF
TRBJ1-2,TRBV6-5,TRBD1,.,TGTGCCAGCAGTTACTCACAGGGGCCTCCTAACTATGGCTACACCTTC,CASSYSQGPPNYGYTF
TRBJ2-7,TRBV10-2,TRBD1,.,TGCGCCAGCAACCAGTACGGGACAGGGGCCCTCGAGCAGTACTTC,CASNQYGTGALEQYF
TRBJ2-1,TRBV4-1,.,.,TGCGCCAGCAGCACGGGAGCGGGCCCCTACAATGAGCAGTTCTTC,CASSTGAGPYNEQFF
TRBJ1-1,TRBV29-1,TRBD1,.,TGCAGCGTTGTCGGGGACAGGGGGGCTGAAGCTTTCTTT,CSVVGDRGAEAFF
TRBJ2-1,TRBV30,TRBD1,.,TGTGCCTGGAGTGGGACAGGGAAAAATGAGCAGTTCTTC,CAWSGTGKNEQFF
TRBJ2-7,TRBV5-1,TRBD1,.,TGCGCCAGCAGCTCTGGGACAGCTGGTCCCTACGAGCAGTACTTC,CASSSGTAGPYEQYF
TRBJ2-1,TRBV5-1,TRBD2,.,TGCGCCAGCAGCTCGCAACCTAGCGGGAGTGGGAATGAGCAGTTCTTC,CASSSQPSGSGNEQFF
TRBJ2-7,TRBV7-3,.,once,TGTGCCAGCAGCCCTAGTACCCACCACGAGCAGTACTTC,CASSPSTHHEQYF
TRBJ1-1,TRBV9,TRBD1,.,TGTGCCAGCAGCGTACAGGGACAGGGGGAAGCTTTCTTT,CASSVQGQGEAFF
TRBJ2-1,TRBV9,TRBD2,.,TGTGCCAGCAGCGTTATAGCGGGAGTCTACAATGAGCAGTTCTTC,CASSVIAGVYNEQFF
TRBJ2-2,TRBV6-5,.,.,TGTGCCAGCACTTGGGCCACCGGGGAGCTGTTTTTT,CASTWATGELFF
TRBJ2-5,TRBV5-4,TRBD2,.,TGTGCCAGCAGCTTGGGGAGCGGGCGGGAGGCCGTGGAGACCCAGTACTTC,CASSLGSGREAVETQYF
TRBJ2-7,TRBV2,TRBD1,.,TGTGCCAGCGGCCCACGGACAGGGACCTACGAGCAGTACTTC,CASGPRTGTYEQYF
TRBJ2-5,TRBV27,.,.,TGTGCCAGCAGTTTAGGAGGGGCCGCTGAGACCCAGTACTTC,CASSLGGAAETQYF
TRBJ1-1,TRBV14,TRBD1,.,TGTGCCAGCAGCCAAGTAGGTGACAGGGGCGACATGAACACTGAAGCTTTCTTT,CASSQVGDRGDMNTEAFF
TRBJ2-3,TRBV10-1,TRBD1,.,TGCGCCAGCAAACCGGGACAGGGCGCAGATACGCAGTATTTT,CASKPGQGADTQYF
TRBJ2-1,TRBV9,TRBD1,.,TGTGCCAGCAGCGCTAACCTCCGACGTCCCCAGGGGGATGAGCAGTTCTTC,CASSANLRRPQGDEQFF
TRBJ2-5,TRBV5-1,TRBD1,.,TGCGCCAGCTCGACGGACAGGGGAGAGACCCAGTACTTC,CASSTDRGETQYF
TRBJ2-1,TRBV5-1,TRBD2,.,TGCGCCAGCAGCTTGATTGCTAGCGGGGGTGGCAATGAGCAGTTCTTC,CASSLIASGGGNEQFF
TRBJ1-1,TRBV30,.,.,TGTGCCTGGGGTGGACTTTCGAACACTGAAGCTTTCTTT,CAWGGLSNTEAFF
TRBJ2-7,TRBV7-6,TRBD2,.,TGTGCCAGCAGCGCCCGCGCCCCCGAGGGTACGGGACTAGCGGGCTACGAGCAGTACTTC,CASSARAPEGTGLAGYEQYF
TRBJ2-3,TRBV2,TRBD2,once,TGTGCCGGCCATAGCGGGGCCCACACAGATACGCAGTATTTT,CAGHSGAHTDTQYF
TRBJ2-4,TRBV4-2,TRBD2,.,TGTGCCAGCAGCCAAGGACTAGCGGGAGCCAAAAACATTCAGTACTTC,CASSQGLAGAKNIQYF
TRBJ1-1,TRBV6-5,.,.,TGTGCCAGCAGTAACTACGCAGGGAGGCCTGAAGCTTTCTTT,CASSNYAGRPEAFF
TRBJ2-1,TRBV5-1,TRBD1,.,TGCGCCAGCAGCCTACAGGGGTCTTCCTACAATGAGCAGTTCTTC,CASSLQGSSYNEQFF